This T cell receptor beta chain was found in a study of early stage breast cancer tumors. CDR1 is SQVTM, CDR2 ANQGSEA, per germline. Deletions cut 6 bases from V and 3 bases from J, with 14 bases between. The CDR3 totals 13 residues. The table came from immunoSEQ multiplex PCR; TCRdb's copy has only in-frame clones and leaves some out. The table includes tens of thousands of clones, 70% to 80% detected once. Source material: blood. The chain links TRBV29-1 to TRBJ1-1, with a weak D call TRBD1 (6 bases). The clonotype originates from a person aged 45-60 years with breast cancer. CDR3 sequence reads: CSVLGGHDTEAFF. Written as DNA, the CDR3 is TGCAGCGTCCTGGGGGGGCACGACACTGAAGCTTTCTTT.